The 26 T cell receptor beta chains below all came from one sample that was sequenced in a study of T cell responses to AZD1222 COVID-19 vaccine. Some clones are missing from TCRdb's copy, which holds only in-frame ones; the method was immunoSEQ multiplex PCR. The table has about 120,000 clones, roughly 88% seen once. The sample was peripheral blood, taken on day 0 of MenACWY control vaccination. Every receptor here comes from an adult in good health.

The rearrangement uses TRBV5-5 and TRBJ2-7; tentative D call: TRBD1 (6 bases). Germline CDR1 reads SGHKS; CDR2 reads YYEKEE (reference sequence). V was shortened by 4 bases and J by 7 bases, with 24 bases between the two germline ends. This CDR3 region has 16 residues. The CDR3 protein is CASSQEVGTSLREQYF. CDR3 sequence (DNA): TGTGCCAGCAGCCAGGAAGTAGGGACATCTTTGCGGGAGCAGTACTTC.

The V and J genes are TRBV5-5 and TRBJ2-7; TRBD2 matches at 8 bases. This CDR3 region has 15 residues. Germline values: CDR1 SGHKS, CDR2 YYEKEE (reference sequence). The ends lost 0 bases at V and 4 bases at J; junction bases unmatched: 6. The CDR3 DNA reads as TGTGCCAGCAGCTTGGAGGGACTAGTCTGGTACGAGCAGTACTTC. Translating it yields CASSLEGLVWYEQYF. The whole variable domain, filled in from reference TRBV5-5 and TRBJ2-7, reads DAGVTQSPTHLIKTRGQQVTLRCSPISGHKSVSWYQQVLGQGPQFIFQYYEKEERGRGNFPDRFSARQFPNYSSELNVNALLLGDSALYLCASSLEGLVWYEQYFGPGTRLTVT.

This clone has just a few counts. The rearrangement uses TRBV5-1 and TRBJ1-1; D is unclear. The ends were cut back, 3 bases at V and 0 bases at J, with 9 bases in the middle. Looked up from germline, CDR1 is SGHRS and CDR2 is YFSETQ. This CDR3 has 14 amino acids. CDR3 in amino acids: CASSSSEMNTEAFF. CDR3 DNA: TGCGCCAGCAGCTCGTCGGAGATGAACACTGAAGCTTTCTTT.

CDR3 coding DNA: TGTGCCAGCTCACCTAACGGGGCGAGCAATCAGCCCCAGCATTTT. It yields the protein CASSPNGASNQPQHF. The chain is built from TRBV18 and TRBJ1-5; a weak D match, TRBD1 (5 bases). Trimming shortened V by 3 bases and J by 1 base, and 10 bases separated the two germline ends. Germline-derived CDR1 and CDR2 are KGHSH and LQKENI. This CDR3 comprises 15 residues.

The chain joins TRBV28 to TRBJ1-2; possibly TRBD1 for D (5 bases). The CDR3 covers 16 residues. CDR1 is MDHEN and CDR2 is SYDVKM in the germline V gene. V lost 3 bases and J 0 bases, leaving 14 bases between the germline ends. The CDR3 sequence is CASSLRDVLANYGYTF. The CDR3 DNA reads as TGTGCCAGCAGTTTGAGGGACGTCCTAGCTAACTATGGCTACACCTTC.

J is TRBJ1-2 and V is TRBV29-1, with 12 bases identical to TRBD1. CDR3 size: 14 residues. V lost 6 bases, J lost 8 bases, and 10 bases stayed unmatched. CDR1 SQVTM and CDR2 ANQGSEA come from the germline V gene. The CDR3: CSVWDGTGGRGYTF. The CDR3 bases are TGCAGCGTCTGGGATGGGACAGGGGGCAGAGGCTACACCTTC.

The V gene is TRBV27, the J gene TRBJ1-2, with D perhaps matching TRBD1 (5 bases). V shed 5 bases and J shed 7 bases, with 20 bases lying between them. This CDR3 is built from 15 residues. The V gene's germline CDR1 is MNHEY and CDR2 SMNVEV (reference sequence). The CDR3 region is CASSPRTGDSVGYTF. CDR3 sequence (DNA): TGTGCCAGCAGTCCTCGGACGGGGGACTCTGTTGGCTACACCTTC.

The V call is TRBV11-2, the J call TRBJ2-7, with D maybe TRBD1 (6 bases). Looked up from germline, CDR1 is SGHAT and CDR2 is FQNNGV. The germline V and J ends were trimmed by 5 bases and 3 bases, with 14 bases remaining between them. CDR3 size: 14 residues. CDR3 residues: CASSQGQGGYEQYF. The DNA for the CDR3 is TGTGCCAGCAGCCAGGGACAAGGGGGCTACGAGCAGTACTTC.

The genes are TRBV6-5 and TRBJ2-7, with D unclear. V gave up 4 bases and J gave up 0 bases, with 10 bases separating them. The length of the CDR3 is 14 residues. The germline CDR1 and CDR2 sequences are MNHEY and SVGAGI. The CDR3 DNA is TGTGCCAGCAGTTCGTTCGGTGCCTCCTACGAGCAGTACTTC. It translates to CASSSFGASYEQYF.

This sequence joins TRBV28 and TRBJ2-5; D gene ambiguous. Germline values: CDR1 MDHEN, CDR2 SYDVKM. The V end lost 4 bases, the J end lost 4 bases, and 13 bases lay between the germline ends. This CDR3 spans 14 amino acids. The CDR3 DNA is TGTGCCAGCAGTTCACCCCCGGCTTTAGAGACCCAGTACTTC. Amino acids: CASSSPPALETQYF.

V is TRBV21-1 and J is TRBJ1-5. TRBV21-1 is a known pseudogene. This CDR3 is built from 14 residues. The CDR3 DNA is TGTGCCCCCCAGGGGGGGCATAGCAATCAGCCCCAGCATTTT. It specifies CAPQGGHSNQPQHF.

The rearrangement uses TRBV7-9 and TRBJ2-4; 9 nucleotides line up with TRBD1. V was pared by 0 bases and J by 0 bases, with 9 bases of the junction left unmatched. CDR1 and CDR2 (germline): SEHNR, FQNEAQ (reference sequence). The CDR3 spans 19 residues. The chain's CDR3 is CASSLAGTGHFLAKNIQYF. The CDR3 DNA reads TGTGCCAGCAGCTTAGCCGGGACAGGGCACTTTCTAGCCAAAAACATTCAGTACTTC.

CDR3 in DNA: TGTGCCAGCAGTCTGGACAGCTACAATGAGCAGTTCTTC. Amino acid sequence: CASSLDSYNEQFF. The rearrangement joins TRBV12-3 or TRBV12-4 to TRBJ2-1; D might be TRBD1 (6 bases). This CDR3 region has 13 residues. Trimming removed 5 bases at V and 3 bases at J, with 8 bases between.

The V call is TRBV28, the J call TRBJ1-1, with 8 positions matching TRBD1. Losses at the gene ends were 7 bases for V and 11 bases for J; bases not matched to a gene: 6. Looked up from germline, CDR1 is MDHEN and CDR2 is SYDVKM. The CDR3 totals 11 residues. The CDR3: CASIYRGAAFF. CDR3 DNA: TGTGCCAGCATATACAGGGGGGCGGCTTTCTTT. Complete variable domain (other parts from reference TRBV28 and TRBJ1-1): DVKVTQSSRYLVKRTGEKVFLECVQDMDHENMFWYRQDPGLGLRLIYFSYDVKMKEKGDIPEGYSVSREKKERFSLILESASTNQTSMYLCASIYRGAAFFGQGTRLTVV.

CDR3 protein: CASSQDSVYGYTF. Written as DNA, the CDR3 is TGCGCCAGCAGCCAAGATTCGGTCTATGGCTACACCTTC. This chain connects TRBV4-3 to TRBJ1-2; unclear D gene. Germline CDR1 LGHNA, CDR2 YSLEER. CDR3 length: 13 amino acids. V lost 0 bases and J 4 bases, leaving 6 bases between the germline ends.

This clone was found once. V usage is TRBV6-2 or TRBV6-3 and J usage is TRBJ1-5, with 9 bases fitting TRBD1. The CDR3 consists of 21 residues. Losses at the gene ends were 5 bases for V and 0 bases for J; bases not matched to a gene: 20. The germline V gene encodes CDR1 MNHEY and CDR2 SVGEGT. The CDR3 coding sequence is TGTGCCAGCAGTAAACGGCTACGGGACAGGGTTCTTGGGGATAGCAATCAGCCCCAGCATTTT. Residues: CASSKRLRDRVLGDSNQPQHF.

In its sample, this clone was seen once. The gene calls are TRBV2 and TRBJ1-5; D ambiguous. The CDR3 has 15 residues. Trimming shortened V by 2 bases and J by 6 bases, and 14 bases separated the two germline ends. The germline CDR1 and CDR2 sequences are SNHLY and FYNNEI. As DNA, the CDR3 is TGTGCCAGCAGTGAAATCCTACCGGGGAGTCAGCCCCAGCATTTT. Its protein is CASSEILPGSQPQHF. The full variable domain, in which reference TRBV2 and TRBJ1-5 provide the parts outside the CDR3, is EPEVTQTPSHQVTQMGQEVILRCVPISNHLYFYWYRQILGQKVEFLVSFYNNEISEKSEIFDDQFSVERPDGSNFTLKIRSTKLEDSAMYFCASSEILPGSQPQHFGDGTRLSIL.

The chain carries TRBV28 and TRBJ2-7, with TRBD2 identical over 8 bases. V trimming: 5 bases; J trimming: 2 bases; junction bases outside the gene matches: 8. The CDR3 spans 15 residues. Germline-derived CDR1 and CDR2 are MDHEN and SYDVKM. The CDR3 DNA reads as TGTGCCAGCAGTCCCGGGGGGGTCAAGACCTACGAGCAGTACTTC. It codes for CASSPGGVKTYEQYF.

The chain employs TRBV27 and TRBJ1-2; the D is unclear. The V end was cut by 6 bases, the J end by 0 bases, with 11 bases between. Germline V CDR1 and CDR2: MNHEY, SMNVEV (reference sequence). The CDR3 is 14 residues long. For the CDR3, the DNA is TGTGCCAGCAGAGAGGTTGGTACTAACTATGGCTACACCTTC. Protein sequence: CASREVGTNYGYTF.

The chain recombines TRBV6-1 with TRBJ1-4; 8 bases agree with TRBD1. The CDR3 is 16 amino acids. V lost 3 bases and J lost 8; bases outside the gene matches: 11. CDR1 MNHNS and CDR2 SASEGT come from the germline V gene. CDR3 region: CASSDRGRGFREKLFF. CDR3 bases: TGTGCCAGCAGTGACAGGGGGCGTGGGTTTAGGGAAAAACTGTTTTTT.

The chain uses TRBV7-9 and TRBJ1-4; tentatively, D is TRBD1 (6 bases). The ends were cut back, 5 bases at V and 2 bases at J, with 15 bases in the middle. The CDR3 is 16 residues long. The germline V gene has CDR1 SEHNR and CDR2 FQNEAQ (reference sequence). CDR3 nucleotides: TGTGCCAGCAGCCCCGGAGGGGGACCCACTAATGAAAAACTGTTTTTT. Encoded protein: CASSPGGGPTNEKLFF.

The chain combines TRBV9 with TRBJ1-5, with D maybe TRBD1 (5 bases). The V gene lost 4 bases and the J gene lost 1 base, with 12 bases spanning the gap. The CDR3 extends over 15 amino acids. CDR1 is SGDLS, CDR2 YYNGEE, per germline. Here the CDR3 DNA reads TGTGCCAGCAGCCAACATTGGGACAGCAATCAGCCCCAGCATTTT. Translation: CASSQHWDSNQPQHF.

The chain employs TRBV28 and TRBJ1-4; no clear D. This CDR3 contains 14 residues. Looked up from germline, CDR1 is MDHEN and CDR2 is SYDVKM. Between the trimmed V and J ends, which lost 5 bases and 6 bases, there was a span of 13 bases. Here the CDR3 reads CASSQDTSDEKLFF. The CDR3 DNA reads as TGTGCCAGCAGTCAAGACACGAGCGATGAAAAACTGTTTTTT.

The V and J genes are TRBV3-1 (or the pseudogene TRBV3-2) and TRBJ1-2; 7 nucleotides align to TRBD1. Germline V gives CDR1 LGHDT, CDR2 YNNKEL (reference sequence). The CDR3 spans 13 residues. The junction had 4 bases not matched to a gene; V was cut back by 5 bases and J by 4 bases. The CDR3 DNA follows: TGTGCCAGCAGCAGGGGGCAGTCCTATGGCTACACCTTC. Translation: CASSRGQSYGYTF.

This clone was counted once. The rearrangement uses TRBV4-3 and TRBJ1-6; D gene uncertain. The CDR3 is 17 amino acids. Germline V lookup: CDR1 LGHNA, CDR2 YSLEER. V was shortened by 1 base and J by 0 bases, with 10 bases between the two germline ends. The CDR3 bases are TGCGCCAGCAGCCAAGGGACGTCAAGCTCCTATAATTCACCCCTCCACTTT. Its translation is CASSQGTSSSYNSPLHF.

In this sample, this clone turned up a few times. The rearrangement links TRBV2 to TRBJ2-7; 8 bases are shared with TRBD2. Unmatched junction bases numbered 4, after V lost 3 bases and J lost 3 bases. Looked up from germline, CDR1 is SNHLY and CDR2 is FYNNEI. The CDR3 runs to 14 residues. The CDR3 sequence is CASSDRAGVYEQYF. The CDR3, as DNA: TGTGCCAGCAGTGACCGAGCGGGGGTCTACGAGCAGTACTTC.